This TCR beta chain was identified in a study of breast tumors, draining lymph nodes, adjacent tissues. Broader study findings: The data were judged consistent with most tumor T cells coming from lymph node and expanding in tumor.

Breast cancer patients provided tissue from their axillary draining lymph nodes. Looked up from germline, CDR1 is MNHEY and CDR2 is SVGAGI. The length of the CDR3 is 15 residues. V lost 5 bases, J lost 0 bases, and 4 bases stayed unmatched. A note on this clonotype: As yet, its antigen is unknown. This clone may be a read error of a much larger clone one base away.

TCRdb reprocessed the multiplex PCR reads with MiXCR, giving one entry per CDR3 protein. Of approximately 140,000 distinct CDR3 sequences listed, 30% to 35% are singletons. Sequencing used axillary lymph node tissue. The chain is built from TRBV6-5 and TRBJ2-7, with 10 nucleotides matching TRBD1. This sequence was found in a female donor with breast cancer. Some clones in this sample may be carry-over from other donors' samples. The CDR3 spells CASSTRDRGSYEQYF. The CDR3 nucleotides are TGTGCCAGCAGTACCCGGGACAGGGGCTCCTACGAGCAGTACTTC.